This T cell receptor beta chain came from a study of cytomegalovirus exposure and HLA in healthy donors. The overall study: In an early release, HLA-typed donors contributed approximately 82 million unique TCR sequences. Study-level points and caveats: In a later analysis, DRB1 alleles had the most associated TCRs; HLA-C alleles the fewest. Certain sequence variants were highly shared and formed a cluster, and this cluster was likely a sequencing artifact.

Primers for the PCR totalled 60 Vbeta and 13 Jbeta. The repertoire was sequenced with immunoSEQ multiplex PCR; TCRdb's copy has only in-frame clones and lacks some. The table has about 160,000 clones, around 79% seen once; the top ten hold under 4%. Healthy bone marrow donors made up the donors. This clone was seen once. Its antigen is unknown. The sequence was collected from a woman in her forties in good health and CMV-seronegative. Sequenced: PBMCs.

The chain's CDR3 is CASSRQGTSGNTIYF. The DNA for the CDR3 is TGCGCCAGCAGCAGACAGGGTACATCTGGAAACACCATATATTTT. J is TRBJ1-3 and V is TRBV5-1; 7 nucleotides match TRBD1. There are 15 residues in the CDR3. Germline CDR1 and CDR2: SGHRS and YFSETQ. V trimming: 4 bases; J trimming: 1 base; junction bases outside the gene matches: 5.